One sample yielded the 21 T cell receptor beta chains listed below, sequenced in a study of radiation and T cells in renal cell carcinoma. This table comes from immunoSEQ multiplex PCR, and its TCRdb copy is limited to in-frame clones, with some not included. The sample includes 150,000 or so clones, about 88% of them seen just once. Documented time point: baseline pretreatment blood. Stated treatment: 15 Gy SBRT to primary tumor, nephrectomy 4 weeks later. The sample consisted of blood, taken from a patient whose treatment included radiotherapy and nephrectomy. These receptors all come from an older woman with renal cell carcinoma.

The chain uses TRBV5-3 and TRBJ2-7; 8 nucleotides agree with TRBD2. TRBV5-3 is known as an ORF, though its function is uncertain. The ends lost 4 bases at V and 3 bases at J; junction bases unmatched: 6. This CDR3 spans 14 amino acids. CDR3 DNA: TGTGCCAGAAGCCGGGAGGGGGAAAGCTACGAGCAGTACTTC. Translated, it gives CARSREGESYEQYF.

This clone occurred once. The J gene is TRBJ2-7, the V gene TRBV28; 9 nucleotides match TRBD1. Germline V lookup: CDR1 MDHEN, CDR2 SYDVKM. The length of the CDR3 is 15 residues. The V gene end was trimmed by 4 bases and the J gene end by 1 base; junction bases not matched to a gene: 5. CDR3 in amino acids: CASSSLGTGSYEQYF. The CDR3 bases are TGTGCCAGCAGTTCGCTAGGGACAGGGTCCTACGAGCAGTACTTC.

This clone was seen a single time. The genes are TRBV9 and TRBJ2-3; 8 nucleotides match TRBD2. In germline, CDR1 is SGDLS, CDR2 YYNGEE. The CDR3 is 14 amino acids. V gave up 4 bases and J gave up 4 bases; unmatched junction bases: 5. Here the CDR3 DNA reads TGTGCCAGCAGCCTGGGACTAGTCGCAGATACGCAGTATTTT. Its translation is CASSLGLVADTQYF.

The chain uses TRBV10-3 and TRBJ1-2; D perhaps matches TRBD1 (6 bases). The germline CDR1 and CDR2 sequences are ENHRY and SYGVKD. This CDR3 spans 14 amino acids. Trimming removed 6 bases from V and 2 bases from J, with 13 bases in between. The DNA for the CDR3 is TGTGCCATCAGGGACGGACAGAACAACTATGGCTACACCTTC. Protein product: CAIRDGQNNYGYTF.

The V gene is TRBV11-2, the J gene TRBJ1-1; TRBD1 matches at 7 bases. Germline trimming cut 5 bases from V and 2 bases from J; bases unmatched to any gene: 5. The V gene's germline CDR1 is SGHAT and CDR2 FQNNGV. The CDR3 has 14 amino acids. The CDR3 DNA is TGTGCCAGCAGCATGGGGACAGATAACACTGAAGCTTTCTTT. This encodes CASSMGTDNTEAFF.

The chain recombines TRBV5-1 with TRBJ1-1; D uncertain. CDR1 and CDR2 from the germline V gene are SGHRS and YFSETQ. The V end lost 0 bases, the J end lost 2 bases, and 11 bases lay between the germline ends. The CDR3 has 15 residues. CDR3 nucleotide sequence: TGCGCCAGCAGCTTGGCTACACGGTTCAACACTGAAGCTTTCTTT. This encodes CASSLATRFNTEAFF. Full variable domain (outside the CDR3, taken from reference TRBV5-1 and TRBJ1-1): KAGVTQTPRYLIKTRGQQVTLSCSPISGHRSVSWYQQTPGQGLQFLFEYFSETQRNKGNFPGRFSGRQFSNSRSEMNVSTLELGDSALYLCASSLATRFNTEAFFGQGTRLTVV.

The chain combines TRBV7-2 with TRBJ1-1; D unresolved. Germline CDR1 SGHTA, CDR2 FQGNSA. The CDR3 consists of 15 residues. V was clipped by 2 bases and J by 4 bases, with 14 bases between them. The CDR3 DNA follows: TGTGCCAGCAGCTTAAGAGGGTCGCGGGGCACTGAAGCTTTCTTT. Its translation: CASSLRGSRGTEAFF.

This chain uses TRBV5-1 with TRBJ1-4; no firm D call. Germline V gene sequence: CDR1 SGHRS, CDR2 YFSETQ. The ends were cut back, 0 bases at V and 5 bases at J, with 5 bases in the middle. The CDR3 contains 13 residues. The CDR3 DNA follows: TGCGCCAGCAGCTTGGCCAGGAATGAAAAACTGTTTTTT. Amino acids: CASSLARNEKLFF.

The rearrangement joins TRBV10-3 to TRBJ2-3, with 7 bases matching TRBD2. The V gene's germline CDR1 is ENHRY and CDR2 SYGVKD. This CDR3 comprises 14 residues. With V trimmed by 10 bases and J by 1 base, 8 bases remained unmatched. The CDR3 coding sequence is TGTGCCACCCGACTGGCGGGGGGCACAGATACGCAGTATTTT. It specifies CATRLAGGTDTQYF.

For this clone: The sample holds other DNA sequences that translate to the same CDR3. This rearrangement joins TRBV29-1 to TRBJ2-7; D perhaps matches TRBD2 (6 bases). V gave up 1 base and J gave up 2 bases, with 9 bases separating them. The CDR3 sequence is 13 residues long. CDR1 and CDR2 from the germline V gene are SQVTM and ANQGSEA. The DNA for the CDR3 is TGCAGCGTTGAAGGTACGGGGGCCTACGAGCAGTACTTC. Its translation: CSVEGTGAYEQYF.

This chain connects TRBV7-9 to TRBJ1-1, with unresolved D. Germline CDR1 SEHNR, CDR2 FQNEAQ (reference sequence). V lost 5 bases, J lost 8 bases, and 9 bases lay in between. The CDR3 contains 11 residues. DNA of the CDR3: TGTGCCAGCAGCCCCCAGGCGGAAGCTTTCTTT. It is translated as CASSPQAEAFF.

In this sample, this clone turned up a few times. The chain links TRBV19 to TRBJ1-1, with 8 bases fitting TRBD1. CDR1 is LNHDA and CDR2 is SQIVND in the germline V gene (reference sequence). The CDR3 sequence is 13 residues long. The J segment lost 6 bases and the V segment lost 5 bases, leaving 5 bases of the junction unmatched. CDR3 sequence (DNA): TGTGCCAGTAGTTTCAGGGGGCGGGCTGAAGCTTTCTTT. This translates into CASSFRGRAEAFF.

V and J are TRBV27 and TRBJ2-3, with 8 positions matching TRBD2. The length of the CDR3 is 16 residues. With V trimmed by 4 bases and J by 0 bases, 6 bases remained unmatched. CDR1 MNHEY and CDR2 SMNVEV come from the germline V gene (reference sequence). The chain's CDR3 is CASSSLAGISTDTQYF. DNA for the CDR3: TGTGCCAGCAGTTCATTAGCGGGGATTAGCACAGATACGCAGTATTTT.

The chain couples TRBV10-3 to TRBJ1-1; D is possibly TRBD1 (5 bases). The germline CDR1 and CDR2 sequences are ENHRY and SYGVKD. V was shortened by 7 bases and J by 3 bases, with 15 bases between the two germline ends. There are 14 residues in the CDR3. CDR3 DNA: TGTGCCATCACCAAGGATGGGGGGTACACTGAAGCTTTCTTT. Translated: CAITKDGGYTEAFF.

The chain carries TRBV7-9 and TRBJ2-5, with 9 nucleotides matching TRBD2. This CDR3 has 19 residues. Per germline, CDR1 SEHNR and CDR2 FQNEAQ (reference sequence). Trimming at V came to 1 base and at J to 0 bases, leaving 12 bases not matched to a gene. CDR3 sequence: CASSLEGPSGGRYQETQYF. The CDR3 DNA follows: TGTGCCAGCAGCTTAGAGGGTCCCAGCGGGGGGCGATACCAAGAGACCCAGTACTTC.

The chain combines TRBV7-3 with TRBJ1-1, with TRBD1 as a possible D gene (6 bases). Per germline, CDR1 SGHTA and CDR2 FQGTGA. The V end lost 4 bases, the J end lost 1 base, and 7 bases lay between the germline ends. This CDR3 has 13 amino acids. The CDR3 reads CASSSGQNTEAFF. In DNA, the CDR3 is TGTGCCAGCAGCTCGGGACAGAACACTGAAGCTTTCTTT.

The chain carries TRBV7-8 and TRBJ1-1; the D gene is possibly TRBD1 (6 bases). CDR3 size: 14 residues. Germline V gene data show CDR1 as SGHVS and CDR2 as FQNEAQ. Deletions cut 5 bases from V and 4 bases from J, with 14 bases between. CDR3 bases: TGTGCCAGCAGCCACACAGGGAGTAGCACTGAAGCTTTCTTT. Amino acids: CASSHTGSSTEAFF.

The J gene is TRBJ2-2, the V gene TRBV18, with D unresolved. The CDR3 has 14 amino acids. Germline lookup yields CDR1 KGHSH and CDR2 LQKENI. Trimming removed 2 bases at V and 7 bases at J, with 11 bases between. CDR3 amino acids: CASSPTAGNGELFF. CDR3 in DNA: TGTGCCAGCTCACCAACCGCAGGAAACGGGGAGCTGTTTTTT.

V is TRBV6-6 and J is TRBJ2-4, with 10 bases fitting TRBD2. This CDR3 has 13 residues. The germline CDR1 and CDR2 sequences are MNHNY and SVGAGI (reference sequence). With 0 bases clipped from V and 15 bases from J, the junction kept 5 bases outside the gene matches. The CDR3 nucleotides read TGTGCCAGCAGTTACTCGAGCGGGGGGGCTTCGTACTTC. Amino acids: CASSYSSGGASYF.

The chain combines TRBV19 with TRBJ2-7; TRBD2 might be the D (6 bases). Germline loops: CDR1 LNHDA, CDR2 SQIVND (reference sequence). The CDR3 covers 14 residues. Trimming took off 1 base at V and 1 base at J, with 8 bases between the two ends. CDR3 residues: CASSIVGGSYEQYF. Here the CDR3 DNA reads TGTGCCAGTAGTATAGTCGGGGGATCCTACGAGCAGTACTTC.

The V call is TRBV6-5, the J call TRBJ1-1; no reliable D call. Trimming pared 3 bases from V and 0 bases from J, leaving 8 bases between. This CDR3 is built from 14 residues. CDR1 and CDR2 (germline): MNHEY, SVGAGI. In DNA form, the CDR3 reads TGTGCCAGCAGTTATTACACCATGAACACTGAAGCTTTCTTT. Protein sequence: CASSYYTMNTEAFF.